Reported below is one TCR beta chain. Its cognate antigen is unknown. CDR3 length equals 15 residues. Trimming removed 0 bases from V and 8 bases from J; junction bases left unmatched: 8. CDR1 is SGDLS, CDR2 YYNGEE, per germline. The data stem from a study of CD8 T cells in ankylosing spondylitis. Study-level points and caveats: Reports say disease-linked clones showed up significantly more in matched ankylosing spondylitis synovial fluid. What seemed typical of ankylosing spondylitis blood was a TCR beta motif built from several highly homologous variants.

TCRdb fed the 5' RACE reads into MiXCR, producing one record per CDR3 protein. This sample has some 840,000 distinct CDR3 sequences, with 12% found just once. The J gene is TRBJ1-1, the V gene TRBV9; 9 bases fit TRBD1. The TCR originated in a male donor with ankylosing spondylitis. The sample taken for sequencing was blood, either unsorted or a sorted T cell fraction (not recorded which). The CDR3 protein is CASSVEDRGSGEAFF. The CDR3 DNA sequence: TGTGCCAGCAGCGTAGAGGACAGGGGCTCGGGAGAAGCTTTCTTT.